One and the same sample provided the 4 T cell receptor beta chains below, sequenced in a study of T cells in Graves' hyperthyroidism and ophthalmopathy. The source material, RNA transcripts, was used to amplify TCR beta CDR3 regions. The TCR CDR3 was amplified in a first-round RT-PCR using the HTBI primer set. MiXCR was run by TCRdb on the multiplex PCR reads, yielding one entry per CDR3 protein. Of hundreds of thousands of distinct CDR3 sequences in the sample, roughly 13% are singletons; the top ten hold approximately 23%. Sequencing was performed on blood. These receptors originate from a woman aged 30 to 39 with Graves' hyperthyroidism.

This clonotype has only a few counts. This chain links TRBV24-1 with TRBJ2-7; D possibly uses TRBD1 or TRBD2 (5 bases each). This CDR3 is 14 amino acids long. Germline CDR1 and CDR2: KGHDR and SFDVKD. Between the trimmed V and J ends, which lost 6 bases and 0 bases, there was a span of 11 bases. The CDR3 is CATSPAGTSYEQYF. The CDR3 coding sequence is TGTGCCACCAGTCCGGCCGGGACCTCCTACGAGCAGTACTTC.

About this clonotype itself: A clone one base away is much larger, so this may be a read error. The CDR3 protein is CAGTAGVHSNQPQHF. DNA of the CDR3: TGTGCCGGCACGGCAGGGGTACATAGCAATCAGCCCCAGCATTTT. This rearrangement joins TRBV2 to TRBJ1-5; D might be TRBD1 (6 bases). The V end was cut by 11 bases, the J end by 0 bases, with 17 bases between. Germline loops: CDR1 SNHLY, CDR2 FYNNEI. There are 15 residues in the CDR3.

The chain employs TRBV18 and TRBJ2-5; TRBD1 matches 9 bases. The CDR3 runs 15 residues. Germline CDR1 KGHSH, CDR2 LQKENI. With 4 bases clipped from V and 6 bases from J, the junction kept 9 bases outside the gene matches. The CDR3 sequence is CASSLGTGSLQTQYF. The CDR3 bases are TGTGCCAGCTCACTCGGGACAGGGAGCTTGCAGACCCAGTACTTC.

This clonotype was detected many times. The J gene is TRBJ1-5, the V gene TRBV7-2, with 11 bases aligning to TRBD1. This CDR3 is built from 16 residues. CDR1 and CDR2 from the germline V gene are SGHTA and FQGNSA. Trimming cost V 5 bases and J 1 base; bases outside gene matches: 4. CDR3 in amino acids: CASSLRDRGSNQPQHF. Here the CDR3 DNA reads TGTGCCAGCAGCCTCCGGGACAGGGGGAGCAATCAGCCCCAGCATTTT.